The TCR beta chain under discussion was sequenced for a study of shared clonotypes between healthy human individuals. This CDR3 contains 14 residues. From germline, CDR1 is MNHEY and CDR2 SVGAGI. The V end lost 6 bases, the J end lost 1 base, and 10 bases lay between the germline ends. Nashville, Tennessee was home to all donors, each a Caucasian adult. Unsorted samples relied on tens of millions of PBMCs, which served as the source of genomic DNA. In the original analysis: ImmunoSEQ sequences covered only the junction and lacked quality scores; filtering therefore differed. The table came from immunoSEQ multiplex PCR; TCRdb's copy has only in-frame clones and leaves some out. The V and J calls and clone size come from that table; D and trimming were worked out from the DNA. Among approximately 500,000 clones, about 79% were seen once, and the ten largest hold approximately 12%.

The TCR originated in a woman aged 40 to 50 in good health. Some clones in this sample may be carry-over from other donors' samples. The chain joins TRBV6-5 to TRBJ1-3, with D possibly TRBD1 on 6 matching bases. The material sequenced was PBMCs. CDR3 coding DNA: TGTGCCAGCAGGCAGGGGATATCTGGAAACACCATATATTTT. Its translation is CASRQGISGNTIYF.